The clone carrying this T cell receptor (beta chain) was recorded once. This entry comes from a study of immune evolution from preneoplasia to lung adenocarcinoma. Study-wide background: HLA loss of heterozygosity: about 7% AIS, about 15% MIA, about 35% ADC, none AAH.

Trimming took 0 bases from V and 6 from J, leaving 12 bases between them. This CDR3 is built from 15 residues. Germline-derived CDR1 and CDR2 are SGHRS and YFSETQ. Measured with immunoSEQ multiplex PCR; TCRdb has only the in-frame clones, and not every one. This sample has around 6,300 clones, with around 67% found just once. Resections took place in Japan or China from about 2014 to 2018. After pathologic assessment, macro-dissection selected premalignant or tumor cells for extraction. The receptor was isolated from an older donor with lung adenocarcinoma. The chain recombines TRBV5-1 with TRBJ2-2; D is tentatively TRBD1 or TRBD2 (5 bases each). The sequencing input was FFPE lung adenocarcinoma in situ tissue. As DNA, the CDR3 is TGCGCCAGCAGCTTGGCCGATTGGGACCCCGGGGAGCTGTTTTTT. This translates into CASSLADWDPGELFF.